The 22 T cell receptor beta chains given below trace back to one sample, sequenced in a study of T cell responses to AZD1222 COVID-19 vaccine. Here immunoSEQ multiplex PCR was the method, and the copy in TCRdb shows in-frame clones only, minus some. This table has 53,000 or so clones, approximately 86% appearing once. Sequencing was performed on peripheral blood, taken 28 days after the second AZD1222 dose. The origin of the receptors is an adult who received the AZD1222 COVID-19 vaccine.

The chain combines TRBV10-3 with TRBJ1-4; D gene uncertain. V lost 2 bases, J lost 5 bases, and 12 bases lay in between. Germline V lookup: CDR1 ENHRY, CDR2 SYGVKD. The CDR3 loop spans 15 amino acids. CDR3 DNA sequence: TGTGCCATCAGTGAGACGACGGGTCGAAATGAAAAACTGTTTTTT. This translates into CAISETTGRNEKLFF.

The gene calls are TRBV6-5 and TRBJ2-7; 9 bases are a match to TRBD1. Looked up from germline, CDR1 is MNHEY and CDR2 is SVGAGI. Trimming removed 7 bases from V and 3 bases from J; junction bases left unmatched: 7. This CDR3 comprises 14 residues. The CDR3 loop reads CASTYAGQGYEQYF. The DNA of the CDR3 is TGTGCCAGCACCTACGCGGGACAGGGCTACGAGCAGTACTTC.

The chain carries TRBV24-1 and TRBJ2-1; TRBD2 aligns across 14 bases. Germline CDR1 is KGHDR and CDR2 is SFDVKD. V was pared by 3 bases and J by 7 bases, with 4 bases of the junction left unmatched. This CDR3 is built from 16 residues. CDR3 in amino acids: CATSDGGTSGRNEQFF. DNA for the CDR3: TGTGCCACCAGTGATGGTGGGACTAGCGGGAGAAATGAGCAGTTCTTC.

The chain links TRBV3-1 (or the pseudogene TRBV3-2) to TRBJ2-7; D possibly corresponds to TRBD2 (5 bases). The V end was cut by 0 bases, the J end by 0 bases, with 21 bases between. The CDR3 sequence is 19 residues long. The V gene's germline CDR1 is LGHDT and CDR2 YNNKEL (reference sequence). In DNA, the CDR3 is TGTGCCAGCAGCCAAGATCACGGGTTAGGCCGAGGGAGCTCCTACGAGCAGTACTTC. Protein product: CASSQDHGLGRGSSYEQYF.

This clone was found a few times. The chain carries TRBV12-3 or TRBV12-4 and TRBJ2-7; the match to TRBD1 covers 7 bases. The CDR3 has 13 residues. V dropped 6 bases and J dropped 6; count of bases not matched to a gene: 8. The CDR3 here is CASRRLQGTEQYF. The CDR3 region has the DNA TGTGCCAGCAGACGATTACAGGGGACCGAGCAGTACTTC.

The J gene is TRBJ2-7, the V gene TRBV7-2; D call uncertain. The CDR3 consists of 13 residues. V dropped 6 bases and J dropped 3 bases, with 12 bases sitting between them. The V gene's germline CDR1 is SGHTA and CDR2 FQGNSA. The CDR3 DNA follows: TGTGCCAGCAGTAGTGGTCTTCGCTACGAGCAGTACTTC. Translating gives CASSSGLRYEQYF.

The V and J genes are TRBV4-2 and TRBJ2-7; possible D gene TRBD1, 5 bases. Per the germline V gene, CDR1 is LGHNA and CDR2 is YNFKEQ. The CDR3 length is 17 residues. V was cut by 0 bases and J by 2 bases, with 17 bases left in between. The CDR3 coding sequence is TGTGCCAGCAGCCAAGAAGGGGCAGAACCCACCGCCTACGAGCAGTACTTC. Translation gives CASSQEGAEPTAYEQYF.

This clone was observed a single time. The chain combines TRBV6-9 with TRBJ2-1; possibly TRBD1 for D (6 bases). V was shortened by 6 bases and J by 13 bases, with 16 bases between the two germline ends. This CDR3 contains 12 residues. Germline CDR1 and CDR2: MNHGY and SVAAGI. CDR3 DNA sequence: TGTGCCAGCAGGACCGGACAGAACTGCCAGTTCTTC. Residues: CASRTGQNCQFF.

CDR3 loop: CASRGSGRAGRDTQYF. In DNA, the CDR3 is TGTGCCAGCAGGGGTAGCGGGAGGGCCGGGCGAGATACGCAGTATTTT. This chain connects TRBV28 to TRBJ2-3, with 11 bases aligning to TRBD2. There are 16 residues in the CDR3. The germline V gene has CDR1 MDHEN and CDR2 SYDVKM. V was pared by 6 bases and J by 5 bases, with 10 bases of the junction left unmatched.

The rearrangement links TRBV10-1 to TRBJ1-5; 9 nucleotides line up with TRBD1. CDR3 size: 17 residues. Looked up from germline, CDR1 is WNHNN and CDR2 is SYGVQD (reference sequence). The ends lost 3 bases at V and 3 bases at J; junction bases unmatched: 9. CDR3 residues: CASSEPSTGGPNQPQHF. CDR3 sequence (DNA): TGCGCCAGCAGTGAACCCTCTACAGGGGGCCCCAATCAGCCCCAGCATTTT.

This clone showed up just once. V is TRBV7-8 and J is TRBJ2-1; 9 nucleotides agree with TRBD2. Germline loops: CDR1 SGHVS, CDR2 FQNEAQ. The V and J ends lost 4 bases and 5 bases, in that order; junction bases with no gene match: 9. The CDR3 has 16 amino acids. CDR3 DNA sequence: TGTGCCAGCAGCTCAAGGAGGCTAGCGGGAAACAATGAGCAGTTCTTC. Its protein product is CASSSRRLAGNNEQFF.

The chain is built from TRBV5-1 and TRBJ1-6, with TRBD1 matching over 7 bases. The V gene end was trimmed by 3 bases and the J gene end by 8 bases; junction bases not matched to a gene: 5. The CDR3 length is 14 residues. CDR1 SGHRS and CDR2 YFSETQ come from the germline V gene. Here the CDR3 DNA reads TGCGCCAGCAGCTCCGGGACAGCGGATTCACCCCTCCACTTT. It codes for CASSSGTADSPLHF.

The V call is TRBV14, the J call TRBJ2-6; 7 bases match TRBD1. The CDR3 extends over 13 amino acids. V was pared by 3 bases and J by 12 bases, with 5 bases of the junction left unmatched. Looked up from germline, CDR1 is SGHDN and CDR2 is FVKESK. CDR3 loop: CASSQGTVRVLTF. CDR3 in DNA: TGTGCCAGCAGCCAGGGGACAGTCCGCGTCCTGACTTTC.

V and J are TRBV6-5 and TRBJ2-1; 8 nucleotides agree with TRBD2. The CDR3 sequence is 15 residues long. V shed 6 bases, J shed 4 bases, and the junction held 8 bases outside the gene matches. Germline V gives CDR1 MNHEY, CDR2 SVGAGI. CDR3 residues: CASSRTPGGYNEQFF. DNA of the CDR3: TGTGCCAGCAGCCGTACCCCGGGAGGGTACAATGAGCAGTTCTTC.

The rearrangement uses TRBV28 and TRBJ2-7, with 9 positions matching TRBD2. This CDR3 has 13 amino acids. V dropped 7 bases and J dropped 6; count of bases not matched to a gene: 7. Germline-derived CDR1 and CDR2 are MDHEN and SYDVKM. The CDR3 DNA sequence: TGTGCCAGCACCATCGGGACTAGCCGCGAGCAGTACTTC. Translated: CASTIGTSREQYF.

This chain joins TRBV7-8 and TRBJ1-2, with a possible D match to TRBD1 (6 bases). This CDR3 region has 14 residues. V was pared by 5 bases and J by 6 bases, with 16 bases between. CDR1 SGHVS and CDR2 FQNEAQ come from the germline V gene. The CDR3 is CASSPRRGGHGYTF. The CDR3 bases are TGTGCCAGCAGCCCCCGACGAGGGGGTCATGGCTACACCTTC.

This clone was seen a single time. The chain's CDR3 is CASGATGIRDEQYF. In DNA, the CDR3 is TGTGCTAGTGGCGCCACAGGGATACGGGACGAGCAGTACTTC. The chain combines TRBV12-5 with TRBJ2-7, with D tentatively TRBD1 (6 bases). Trimming stripped 6 bases from V and 5 bases from J, with 17 bases between. The V gene's germline CDR1 is LGHNT and CDR2 FRNRAP. The CDR3 runs to 14 residues.

This clone has just one count. J is TRBJ1-6 and V is TRBV5-1; D is unresolved. This CDR3 spans 14 amino acids. Germline assignment: CDR1 SGHRS and CDR2 YFSETQ. V was clipped by 0 bases and J by 6 bases, with 7 bases between them. Here the CDR3 DNA reads TGCGCCAGCAGCTTGGTTCTTAGTAATTCACCCCTCCACTTT. This codes for CASSLVLSNSPLHF.

V and J are TRBV7-6 and TRBJ2-5; D is possibly TRBD1 or TRBD2 (5 bases each). This CDR3 is 15 amino acids long. V dropped 2 bases and J dropped 5 bases, with 15 bases sitting between them. The V gene's germline CDR1 is SGHVS and CDR2 FNYEAQ. CDR3 loop: CASSLHHGTRETQYF. Here the CDR3 DNA reads TGTGCCAGCAGCTTACACCACGGGACCAGGGAGACCCAGTACTTC.

This chain uses TRBV29-1 with TRBJ1-2; 11 nucleotides line up with TRBD1. There are 14 residues in the CDR3. Germline-derived CDR1 and CDR2 are SQVTM and ANQGSEA. The V and J ends lost 7 bases and 7 bases, in that order; junction bases with no gene match: 11. This CDR3 is CSGGTGQGASGYTF. The CDR3 DNA reads TGCAGCGGGGGAACCGGACAGGGGGCGTCTGGCTACACCTTC.

The chain is built from TRBV19 and TRBJ2-2, with 10 nucleotides matching TRBD1. This CDR3 has 18 residues. Per germline, CDR1 LNHDA and CDR2 SQIVND (reference sequence). Trimming at V came to 6 bases and at J to 3 bases, leaving 13 bases not matched to a gene. The CDR3, as DNA: TGTGCCAGTAGCTCTATTTATTGGGACAGGGGTGACACCGGGGAGCTGTTTTTT. This gives the protein CASSSIYWDRGDTGELFF.

The J gene is TRBJ2-6, the V gene TRBV5-1, with 10 bases aligning to TRBD1. Germline values: CDR1 SGHRS, CDR2 YFSETQ. J was trimmed by 0 bases and V by 1 base; bases with no gene match: 7. The CDR3 covers 19 residues. The CDR3 sequence: CASSLPPGQGPSGANVLTF. For the CDR3, the DNA is TGCGCCAGCAGCTTGCCCCCGGGACAGGGGCCCTCTGGGGCCAACGTCCTGACTTTC.